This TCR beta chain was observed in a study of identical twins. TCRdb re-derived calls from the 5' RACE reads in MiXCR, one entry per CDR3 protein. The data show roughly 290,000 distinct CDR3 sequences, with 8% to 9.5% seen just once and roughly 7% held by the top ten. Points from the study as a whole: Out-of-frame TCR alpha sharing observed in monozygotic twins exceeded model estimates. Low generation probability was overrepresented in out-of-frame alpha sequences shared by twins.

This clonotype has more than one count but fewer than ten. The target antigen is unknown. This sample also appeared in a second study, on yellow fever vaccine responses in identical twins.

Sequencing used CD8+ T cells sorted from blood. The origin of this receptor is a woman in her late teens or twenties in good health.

The CDR3, as DNA: TGCAGCGTTGTACATCAGGGAAACACTGAAGCTTTCTTT. This translates into CSVVHQGNTEAFF. The chain combines TRBV29-1 with TRBJ1-1, with D perhaps matching TRBD1 (5 bases). Germline V lookup: CDR1 SQVTM, CDR2 ANQGSEA. V was trimmed by 4 bases and J by 2 bases, leaving 11 bases between them. The CDR3 totals 13 residues.